This T cell receptor beta chain was recorded in a study of blood T cell repertoires in COVID-19. Per the original methods: The authors estimated nucleated cell counts from reference gene primer amplification. Sequencing used immunoSEQ multiplex PCR; TCRdb keeps in-frame clones, though not all of them. V, J and clone size are those of that table, while D and trimming were read from the DNA. This sample has about 530,000 clones, with roughly nine tenths found just once. The V end lost 4 bases, the J end lost 4 bases, and 7 bases lay between the germline ends. Looked up from germline, CDR1 is SQVTM and CDR2 is ANQGSEA. The CDR3 loop spans 11 amino acids.

J is TRBJ1-2 and V is TRBV29-1; D not resolved. This clonotype was obtained from a woman aged 50 to 65 with COVID-19, enrolled during active disease. The sample taken for sequencing was peripheral blood. The DNA for the CDR3 is TGCAGCGTTGTTACAGCCTATGGCTACACCTTC. Translating it yields CSVVTAYGYTF.